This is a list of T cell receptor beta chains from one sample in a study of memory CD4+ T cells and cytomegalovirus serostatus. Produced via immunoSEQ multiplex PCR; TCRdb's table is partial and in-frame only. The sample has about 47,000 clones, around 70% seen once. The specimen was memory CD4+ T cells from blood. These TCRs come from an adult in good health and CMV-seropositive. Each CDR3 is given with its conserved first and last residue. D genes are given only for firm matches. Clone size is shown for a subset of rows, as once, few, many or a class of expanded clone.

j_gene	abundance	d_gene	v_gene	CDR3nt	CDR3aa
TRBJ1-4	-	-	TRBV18	TGTGCCAGCTCTCCACAGACGGGAGAGGCGGAAAAACTGTTTTTT	CASSPQTGEAEKLFF
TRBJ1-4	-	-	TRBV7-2	TGTGCCAGCAGCTTGGGGACGGCCTCCTTTAATGAAAAACTGTTTTTT	CASSLGTASFNEKLFF
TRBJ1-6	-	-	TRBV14	TGTGCCAGCAGCCAAGCAAGGAATTCACCCCTCCACTTT	CASSQARNSPLHF
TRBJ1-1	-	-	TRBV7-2	TGTGCCAGCAGCTTACGGAGACAGGCTGAAGCTTTCTTT	CASSLRRQAEAFF
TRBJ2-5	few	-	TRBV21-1	TGTGCCAGCAGCAAAGTAAGGGGGTCCACCTTGAATGGGACCCAGTACTTC	CASSKVRGSTLNGTQYF
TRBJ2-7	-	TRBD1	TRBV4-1	TGCGCCAGCAGCCATGGTACCGGGACAGGGTGGTACGAGCAGTACTTC	CASSHGTGTGWYEQYF
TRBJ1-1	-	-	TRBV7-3	TGTGCCAGCAGCTTAATGGGCCGACAGGACACTGAAGCTTTCTTT	CASSLMGRQDTEAFF
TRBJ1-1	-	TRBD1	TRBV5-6	TGTGCCAGCAGCTTCCGGGACAGGGGGCCTGCTTTCTTT	CASSFRDRGPAFF
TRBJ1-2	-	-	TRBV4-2	TGTGCCAGCAGCCAACCCTCCTTAACAGGGTCTGGCTACACCTTC	CASSQPSLTGSGYTF
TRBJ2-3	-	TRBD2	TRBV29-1	TGCAGCGTTGATCGGGGGGGAACAGATACGCAGTATTTT	CSVDRGGTDTQYF
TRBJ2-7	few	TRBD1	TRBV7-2	TGTGCCAGCAGCTCTCAGGGGGCGGGCTACGAGCAGTACTTC	CASSSQGAGYEQYF
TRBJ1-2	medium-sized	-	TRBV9	TGTGCCAGCAGCGTTCGGGATTTTAACTATGGCTACACCTTC	CASSVRDFNYGYTF
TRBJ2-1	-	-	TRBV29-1	TGCAGCGTTGAGTCCGTTCCGTGGGATGAGCAGTTCTTC	CSVESVPWDEQFF
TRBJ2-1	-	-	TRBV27	TGTGCCAGCAGTTTATACCCCGCTGATGAGCAGTTCTTC	CASSLYPADEQFF
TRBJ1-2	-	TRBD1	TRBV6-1	TGTGCCAGCAGTGAAGCCTGGACAGGGAGTGGCTATGGCTACACCTTC	CASSEAWTGSGYGYTF
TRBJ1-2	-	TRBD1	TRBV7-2	TGTGCCAGCAGCCCGCAGACAGGGAGGAGCTATGGCTACACCTTC	CASSPQTGRSYGYTF
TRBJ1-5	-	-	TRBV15	TGTGCCACCAGCAGAGATCGCGGGTTGCACAATCAGCCCCAGCATTTT	CATSRDRGLHNQPQHF
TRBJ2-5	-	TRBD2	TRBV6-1	TGTGCCAGCGGGGGACTAGCCGGATTGGAGACCCAGTACTTC	CASGGLAGLETQYF
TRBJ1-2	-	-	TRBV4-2	TGTGCCAGCAGCCAAGATGGTAAGGGCAGGGAAGATACTGGCTACACCTTC	CASSQDGKGREDTGYTF
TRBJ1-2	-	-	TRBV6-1	TGTGCCAGCAGTGAAGGGGACATAGGACAGGGCTACACCTTC	CASSEGDIGQGYTF
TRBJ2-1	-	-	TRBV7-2	TGTGCCAGCAGCGGGAGTTGGGGGGGCGTGGATGAGCAGTTCTTC	CASSGSWGGVDEQFF
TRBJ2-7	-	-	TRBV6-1	TGTGCCAGCAGTGAATATTACGCAGGGACCTACGAGCAGTACTTC	CASSEYYAGTYEQYF
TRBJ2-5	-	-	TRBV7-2	TGTGCCAGCAGCCTATCGGGAACCCAAGGGACCCAGTACTTC	CASSLSGTQGTQYF
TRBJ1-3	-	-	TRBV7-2	TGTGCCAGCAGCTTAGGGAGGGGGATCGGAAACACCATATATTTT	CASSLGRGIGNTIYF
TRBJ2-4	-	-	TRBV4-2	TGTGCCAGCAGCCGGCAATTGGGCAGGCGTGAAAACATTCAGTACTTC	CASSRQLGRRENIQYF
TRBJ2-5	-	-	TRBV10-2	TGCGCCAGCATCGGGGAGAGGTACCAAGAGACCCAGTACTTC	CASIGERYQETQYF
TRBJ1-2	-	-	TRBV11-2	TGTGCCAGCAGCTTAGTAGCTGGGTCCGTTCGGGGCTACACCTTC	CASSLVAGSVRGYTF
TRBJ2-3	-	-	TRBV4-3	TGCGCCAGCAGCCAAGGGGGTTGGCACACAGATACGCAGTATTTT	CASSQGGWHTDTQYF
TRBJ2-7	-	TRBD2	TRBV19	TGTGCCAGCCGAGCGGGGACTAGCCGACCCTACGAGCAGTACTTC	CASRAGTSRPYEQYF
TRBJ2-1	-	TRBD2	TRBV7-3	TGTGCCAGCAGAGAACTAGCGGGGGGTCAAAATGAGCAGTTCTTC	CASRELAGGQNEQFF
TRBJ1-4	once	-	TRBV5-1	TGCGCCAGCAGCAGAGAGGGAACTAATGAAAAACTGTTTTTT	CASSREGTNEKLFF
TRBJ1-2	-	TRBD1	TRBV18	TGTGCCAGCTCACCACGTAGTACGGAGGGGGCGATCGGCTACACCTTC	CASSPRSTEGAIGYTF
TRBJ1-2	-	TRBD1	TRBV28	TGTGCCAGCAGTTTTACAGGGGTAGAGTGGGGCTACACCTTC	CASSFTGVEWGYTF
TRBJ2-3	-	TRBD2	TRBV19	TGTGCCAGTAGGGGTGCTAGACTAGCGGGGAGCACAGATACGCAGTATTTT	CASRGARLAGSTDTQYF
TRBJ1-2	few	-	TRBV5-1	TGCGCCAGCAGCTTGGGGGCAGGAGCCTATGGCTACACCTTC	CASSLGAGAYGYTF
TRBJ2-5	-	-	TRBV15	TGTGCCACCAGCAGAGGAGGGGGTAGCGCCTCCCGGGAGACCCAGTACTTC	CATSRGGGSASRETQYF
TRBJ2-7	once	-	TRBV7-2	TGTGCCAGCAGCTTAGGCAGGGTTGGCGAGCAGTACTTC	CASSLGRVGEQYF
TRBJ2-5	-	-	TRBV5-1	TGCGCCAGCAGCCCGATAAACCAAGAGACCCAGTACTTC	CASSPINQETQYF
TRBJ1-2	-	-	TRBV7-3	TGTGCCAGCAGCTTAACGGTATCTCCGGGAGGCTACACCTTC	CASSLTVSPGGYTF
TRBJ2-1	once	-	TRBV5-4	TGTGCCAGCAGCTGGACGGGCGACAATGAGCAGTTCTTC	CASSWTGDNEQFF
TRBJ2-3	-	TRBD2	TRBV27	TGTGCCAGCAGTCTCCTTGGGGGGGACGGCCGAGATACGCAGTATTTT	CASSLLGGDGRDTQYF
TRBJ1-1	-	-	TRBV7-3	TGTGCCAGCAGCTTAGGGAGGGGAGACACTGAAGCTTTCTTT	CASSLGRGDTEAFF